A single sample is the source of the 8 T cell receptor beta chains below, sequenced in a study of T cells in localized non-small cell lung cancer. Some clones are missing from TCRdb's copy, which holds only in-frame ones; the method was immunoSEQ multiplex PCR. The sample yields approximately 83,000 clones, roughly 91% seen once. Sequenced material: PBMCs, taken before any cancer treatment. These receptors originate from a woman aged 40-69 years with stage II squamous cell lung carcinoma.

CDR3 protein: CASSQALVYNEQFF. Written as DNA, the CDR3 is TGTGCCAGCAGCCAGGCCCTAGTCTACAATGAGCAGTTCTTC. The chain links TRBV11-2 to TRBJ2-1; no firm D call. The V end lost 5 bases, the J end lost 3 bases, and 11 bases lay between the germline ends. From germline, CDR1 is SGHAT and CDR2 FQNNGV. The CDR3 covers 14 residues.

V usage is TRBV7-8 and J usage is TRBJ2-7, with 7 bases matching TRBD2. Trimming at V came to 1 base and at J to 2 bases, leaving 5 bases not matched to a gene. The CDR3 has 15 residues. Germline CDR1 is SGHVS and CDR2 is FQNEAQ. For the CDR3, the DNA is TGTGCCAGCAGCTTAGATCTGCGGGGGACCTACGAGCAGTACTTC. Translating gives CASSLDLRGTYEQYF. Filled out from reference TRBV7-8 and TRBJ2-7, the complete variable domain reads GAGVSQSPRYKVAKRGQDVALRCDPISGHVSLFWYQQALGQGPEFLTYFQNEAQLDKSGLPSDRFFAERPEGSVSTLKIQRTQQEDSAVYLCASSLDLRGTYEQYFGPGTRLTVT.

This chain uses TRBV10-3 with TRBJ2-7; 10 bases agree with TRBD2. CDR3 length: 18 amino acids. The trim removed 6 bases at V and 3 bases at J, leaving 17 bases unmatched. Germline-derived CDR1 and CDR2 are ENHRY and SYGVKD. The CDR3 is CAIRPTETWTSGFYEQYF. CDR3 in DNA: TGTGCCATCAGGCCGACAGAGACTTGGACTAGCGGATTCTACGAGCAGTACTTC.

For the CDR3, the DNA is TGCGCCAGCAGCTTGGATGGAGGGAACTACGAGCAGTACTTC. This sequence encodes CASSLDGGNYEQYF. The chain joins TRBV5-1 to TRBJ2-7; maybe TRBD2 (6 bases). Trimming removed 0 bases from V and 3 bases from J, with 10 bases in between. The CDR3 runs to 14 residues. Germline CDR1 reads SGHRS; CDR2 reads YFSETQ.

The rearrangement joins TRBV5-1 to TRBJ1-2; D is unresolved. V lost 6 bases and J lost 5, with 17 bases in between. Germline CDR1 SGHRS, CDR2 YFSETQ. The CDR3 spans 14 residues. The CDR3 protein is CASNPDPVSYGYTF. CDR3 nucleotide sequence: TGCGCCAGCAACCCCGATCCGGTCTCTTATGGCTACACCTTC.

The DNA of the CDR3 is TGTGCCAGCAGCTCCAGGACAGGGAAGGGAACTAATGAAAAACTGTTTTTT. Amino acid sequence: CASSSRTGKGTNEKLFF. The rearrangement uses TRBV7-9 and TRBJ1-4; TRBD1 matches at 8 bases. The CDR3 is 17 amino acids. Germline V gene data show CDR1 as SEHNR and CDR2 as FQNEAQ (reference sequence). V lost 4 bases, J lost 1 base, and 8 bases stayed unmatched.

This chain links TRBV12-5 with TRBJ1-6; no clear D. Germline V gives CDR1 LGHNT, CDR2 FRNRAP. CDR3 size: 16 residues. The germline V and J ends were trimmed by 0 bases and 7 bases, with 13 bases remaining between them. CDR3 residues: CASGLVGLHTNSPLHF. In nucleotides, the CDR3 is TGTGCTAGTGGTTTGGTAGGCCTTCATACGAATTCACCCCTCCACTTT.

The chain carries TRBV5-5 and TRBJ1-4; D unresolved. The CDR3 loop spans 15 amino acids. Trimming removed 4 bases at V and 3 bases at J, with 13 bases between. Germline V gene lookup returns CDR1 SGHKS and CDR2 YYEKEE (reference sequence). The CDR3 is CASSPVGAANEKLFF. CDR3 sequence (DNA): TGTGCCAGCAGCCCGGTGGGAGCGGCTAATGAAAAACTGTTTTTT.